The 23 T cell receptor beta chains below come from one sample, sequenced in a study of human T cells and chemical hapten exposure. Regarding time point: patch test 1, 2 weeks after DPC sensitization. The treatment here: therapeutic diphenylcyclopropenone sensitization with weekly scalp DPC. From the RACE reads, TCRdb called clonotypes with MiXCR, one entry per CDR3 protein. This sample yields some 87,000 distinct CDR3 sequences, of which approximately 10% are seen a single time; approximately 1.5% belongs to the top ten. This sample comprised whole blood, obtained in connection with sensitization to the hapten diphenylcyclopropenone (DPC). The receptors here all came from a woman aged 45-60 years with alopecia areata. Some clones in this sample may be carry-over from other donors' samples.

With respect to this clonotype: A clone one base away is much larger, so this may be a read error. The V gene is TRBV11-2, the J gene TRBJ2-3; a weak D match, TRBD2 (6 bases). CDR3 size: 11 residues. CDR1 and CDR2 from the germline V gene are SGHAT and FQNNGV. The V and J ends lost 5 bases and 15 bases respectively, with 15 bases between them. Written as DNA, the CDR3 is TGTGCCAGCAGCCCGGGACTGGGGAAATATTTT. Translated: CASSPGLGKYF. Supplemented by reference TRBV11-2 and TRBJ2-3, the full variable domain reads EAGVAQSPRYKIIEKRQSVAFWCNPISGHATLYWYQQILGQGPKLLIQFQNNGVVDDSQLPKDRFSAERLKGVDSTLKIQPAKLEDSAVYLCASSPGLGKYFGPGTRLTVL.

In this sample, this clonotype turned up a few times. The V gene is TRBV4-2, the J gene TRBJ2-7; no definite D call. The germline V gene has CDR1 LGHNA and CDR2 YNFKEQ. Trimming pared 1 base from V and 5 bases from J, leaving 12 bases between. This CDR3 comprises 14 residues. The CDR3 DNA reads TGTGCCAGCAGCCAAGGAGGCAGGCTACACGAGCAGTACTTC. Protein sequence: CASSQGGRLHEQYF.

This clonotype has more than one count but fewer than ten. The chain joins TRBV5-8 to TRBJ1-4; tentative D call: TRBD1 (6 bases). The V gene lost 1 base and the J gene lost 4 bases, with 8 bases spanning the gap. Germline V gives CDR1 SGHTS, CDR2 YDEGEE. This CDR3 comprises 14 residues. CDR3 DNA sequence: TGTGCCAGCAGCTTGAGGGGGAATAATGAAAAACTGTTTTTT. Its translation: CASSLRGNNEKLFF.

This clonotype was observed a few times. This chain uses TRBV12-3 or TRBV12-4 with TRBJ2-1, with D uncertain. Trimming took 5 bases from V and 6 from J, leaving 14 bases between them. The CDR3 is made up of 14 amino acids. The CDR3 here is CASSLLSGSNEQFF. The CDR3 coding sequence is TGTGCCAGCAGTCTCTTGAGTGGAAGCAATGAGCAGTTCTTC.

This clonotype appeared a few times. This sequence joins TRBV18 and TRBJ2-5; 7 bases line up with TRBD2. The germline CDR1 and CDR2 sequences are KGHSH and LQKENI. The CDR3 length is 15 residues. V was clipped by 0 bases and J by 3 bases; unmatched bases: 4. The CDR3 loop is CASSPPTSPKETQYF. The CDR3 DNA is TGTGCCAGCTCACCACCGACTAGCCCAAAAGAGACCCAGTACTTC.

The CDR3 protein is CAISDPTYEQYF. The CDR3 DNA reads TGTGCCATCAGCGACCCTACCTACGAGCAGTACTTC. The rearrangement joins TRBV10-3 to TRBJ2-7; D unclear. CDR3 length: 12 residues. The germline V gene encodes CDR1 ENHRY and CDR2 SYGVKD. V dropped 6 bases and J dropped 2 bases, with 8 bases sitting between them.

This clonotype was seen repeatedly, ten times or more. The J gene is TRBJ2-5, the V gene TRBV6-2 or TRBV6-3, with TRBD1 matching 9 bases. J gave up 0 bases and V 8 bases, and 7 bases lay outside the gene matches. CDR1 and CDR2 from the germline V gene are MNHEY and SVGEGT. The CDR3 totals 15 residues. The CDR3 nucleotides are TGTGCCAGCCGAGGGACAGGGACGTACCAAGAGACCCAGTACTTC. Amino acids: CASRGTGTYQETQYF.

In its sample, this clonotype was seen a few times. The CDR3 region is CASSLRGQAGWDTQYF. The DNA for the CDR3 is TGCGCCAGCAGCTTGAGAGGTCAAGCGGGATGGGATACGCAGTATTTT. The chain uses TRBV5-1 and TRBJ2-3; 7 nucleotides agree with TRBD2. The CDR3 totals 16 residues. Germline V gives CDR1 SGHRS, CDR2 YFSETQ. Trimming took 1 base from V and 6 from J; bases not matched to a gene: 11.

This clonotype was seen a few times. The rearrangement links TRBV7-2 to TRBJ2-1; weak D call: TRBD2 (7 bases). V was clipped by 0 bases and J by 5 bases, with 14 bases between them. CDR3 length equals 16 residues. The germline V gene has CDR1 SGHTA and CDR2 FQGNSA. DNA for the CDR3: TGTGCCAGCAGCTTAGCGAAGGGGGGGATAAACAATGAGCAGTTCTTC. It codes for CASSLAKGGINNEQFF.

This clonotype showed up just a few times. V is TRBV5-1 and J is TRBJ1-1; the D is unclear. The CDR3 sequence is 13 residues long. V lost 4 bases, J lost 1 base, and 8 bases lay in between. Germline V gene data show CDR1 as SGHRS and CDR2 as YFSETQ. The CDR3 coding sequence is TGCGCCAGCAGCACCCATGAGAACACTGAAGCTTTCTTT. Protein: CASSTHENTEAFF.

The CDR3 region is CASSPGPATHEQFF. The CDR3 nucleotides read TGTGCCAGCAGCCCTGGACCCGCGACGCATGAGCAGTTCTTC. This chain joins TRBV11-3 and TRBJ2-1; no definite D call. Trimming removed 5 bases at V and 8 bases at J, with 16 bases between. CDR1 SGHNT and CDR2 YENEEA come from the germline V gene. The CDR3 is 14 amino acids.

In its sample, this clonotype was seen many times. The V call is TRBV29-1, the J call TRBJ2-1; D remains ambiguous. The CDR3 spans 10 residues. The germline V gene has CDR1 SQVTM and CDR2 ANQGSEA. Trimming stripped 6 bases from V and 6 bases from J, with 6 bases between. The CDR3 loop is CSVSPNEQFF. CDR3 nucleotide sequence: TGCAGCGTATCCCCCAATGAGCAGTTCTTC.

This clonotype was observed a handful of times. The CDR3 is CVNPQRENTEAFF. The CDR3 coding sequence is TGTGTCAACCCTCAGAGGGAGAACACTGAAGCTTTCTTT. This sequence joins TRBV2 and TRBJ1-1, with no clear D. CDR1 SNHLY and CDR2 FYNNEI come from the germline V gene. The CDR3 is made up of 13 amino acids.

This clonotype appeared many times. The chain recombines TRBV18 with TRBJ2-1; TRBD2 aligns across 9 bases. V trimming: 0 bases; J trimming: 3 bases; junction bases outside the gene matches: 3. CDR3 length: 16 amino acids. Germline V gene lookup returns CDR1 KGHSH and CDR2 LQKENI. For the CDR3, the DNA is TGTGCCAGCTCACCACCGTCTAGCGGGAACTACAATGAGCAGTTCTTC. It encodes CASSPPSSGNYNEQFF.

This clonotype has only one observation. The rearrangement joins TRBV29-1 to TRBJ2-1; TRBD1 might be the D (5 bases). Germline V CDR1 and CDR2: SQVTM, ANQGSEA. The CDR3 runs 14 residues. Trimming shortened V by 7 bases and J by 3 bases, and 16 bases separated the two germline ends. CDR3 sequence (DNA): TGCAGCGCCAGAAGGGTGACAGACTACAATGAGCAGTTCTTC. It is translated as CSARRVTDYNEQFF.

This clonotype was counted between two and nine times. The chain joins TRBV5-6 to TRBJ2-3; 9 bases match TRBD2. This CDR3 is built from 14 residues. The V gene's germline CDR1 is SGHDT and CDR2 YYEEEE. The V and J ends lost 6 bases and 2 bases, in that order; junction bases with no gene match: 4. CDR3 sequence: CASTLAGLTDTQYF. The CDR3 DNA follows: TGTGCCAGCACTCTAGCGGGGCTCACAGATACGCAGTATTTT. The whole variable domain, remainder taken from reference TRBV5-6 and TRBJ2-3, is DAGVTQSPTHLIKTRGQQVTLRCSPKSGHDTVSWYQQALGQGPQFIFQYYEEEERQRGNFPDRFSGHQFPNYSSELNVNALLLGDSALYLCASTLAGLTDTQYFGPGTRLTVL.

V usage is TRBV11-2 and J usage is TRBJ2-7; the match to TRBD1 covers 11 bases. The CDR3 consists of 14 residues. From germline, CDR1 is SGHAT and CDR2 FQNNGV. Trimming took 5 bases from V and 3 from J; bases not matched to a gene: 3. The CDR3 sequence is CASSPGQGDYEQYF. The CDR3 DNA reads as TGTGCCAGCAGCCCGGGACAGGGGGACTACGAGCAGTACTTC.

This clonotype has more than one count but fewer than ten. J is TRBJ2-1 and V is TRBV28, with TRBD1 matching over 8 bases. Germline CDR1 is MDHEN and CDR2 is SYDVKM. V lost 10 bases to trimming and J lost 5 bases; unmatched junction nucleotides: 10. The CDR3 covers 14 residues. The CDR3 bases are TGTGCCACCCGGACAGGGAACGGGGACAATGAGCAGTTCTTC. It translates to CATRTGNGDNEQFF.

This clonotype showed up just a few times. This chain connects TRBV6-2 or TRBV6-3 to TRBJ1-1, with 9 bases identical to TRBD1. CDR1 MNHEY and CDR2 SVGEGT come from the germline V gene. The trim removed 7 bases at V and 4 bases at J, leaving 7 bases unmatched. The CDR3 spans 14 residues. The CDR3 loop is CASTPDRGTTEAFF. CDR3 coding DNA: TGTGCCAGCACCCCGGACAGGGGTACCACTGAAGCTTTCTTT.

This clonotype was counted a few times. The CDR3 nucleotides read TGTGCCAGCAGTGAAAGGGGGACCCAGGGGACCCAGTACTTC. It encodes CASSERGTQGTQYF. The chain combines TRBV2 with TRBJ2-5; D possibly corresponds to TRBD1 (6 bases). Germline V CDR1 and CDR2: SNHLY, FYNNEI. Trimming pared 2 bases from V and 7 bases from J, leaving 14 bases between. The CDR3 length is 14 residues.

This rearrangement joins TRBV10-3 to TRBJ2-3, with 11 bases lining up with TRBD2. The CDR3 sequence is 14 residues long. With 11 bases clipped from V and 2 bases from J, the junction kept 6 bases outside the gene matches. Germline assignment: CDR1 ENHRY and CDR2 SYGVKD. CDR3 sequence reads: CAPRLAGNTDTQYF. CDR3 bases: TGTGCCCCTCGACTAGCGGGAAACACAGATACGCAGTATTTT.

This clonotype occurred a few times. The genes are TRBV6-2 or TRBV6-3 and TRBJ2-1, with 7 bases fitting TRBD1. This CDR3 comprises 15 residues. In germline, CDR1 is MNHEY, CDR2 SVGEGT. V trimming: 5 bases; J trimming: 1 base; junction bases outside the gene matches: 5. The CDR3 region is CASSRTGHSYNEQFF. The CDR3, as DNA: TGTGCCAGCAGTCGGACAGGCCATTCCTACAATGAGCAGTTCTTC.

This clonotype was detected a few times. The chain recombines TRBV7-8 with TRBJ2-7; 9 bases are shared with TRBD1. CDR1 and CDR2 from the germline V gene are SGHVS and FQNEAQ. V dropped 5 bases and J dropped 2; count of bases not matched to a gene: 7. The CDR3 sequence is 15 residues long. For the CDR3, the DNA is TGTGCCAGCAGCCCCTCCGGGACAGGGACCTACGAGCAGTACTTC. Translated, it gives CASSPSGTGTYEQYF.